This T cell receptor (beta chain) was documented in a study of cytomegalovirus exposure and HLA in healthy donors. Some clones are missing from TCRdb's copy, which holds only in-frame ones; the method was immunoSEQ multiplex PCR. Found here are more than 95,000 clones, 89% of them singletons; the top ten hold approximately 2%. As regards this clone: Its antigen is unidentified.

CDR1 is MGHRA and CDR2 is YSYEKL in the germline V gene. The CDR3 totals 16 residues. V lost 2 bases to trimming and J lost 5 bases; unmatched junction nucleotides: 7. Study results and caveats: As was reported, the classifier diagnosed cytomegalovirus status with high specificity and sensitivity.

The chain combines TRBV4-1 with TRBJ2-5; 11 bases line up with TRBD1. The sequence derives from a woman in her late teens or twenties in good health and CMV-seronegative. Source material: PBMCs. CDR3: CASSQRTGGASETQYF. In nucleotides, the CDR3 is TGCGCCAGCAGCCAACGGACAGGGGGCGCATCGGAGACCCAGTACTTC.